These 10 T cell receptor beta chains were all obtained from the same sample, sequenced in a study of shared clonotypes between healthy human individuals. Naivety among CD8 cells was defined by CD45RO negativity and positive CCR7 selection, thereby excluding terminally differentiated effector memory CD45RA+ cells. The table came from immunoSEQ multiplex PCR; TCRdb's copy has only in-frame clones and leaves some out. Counted here are roughly 2 million clones, about 95% occurring once; the ten biggest clones make up around 1.1%. Sequencing used naive CD8+ T cells sorted from blood. All receptors come from a man between 18 and 29 years old in good health.

This CDR3 is CASSIGGIGTDTQYF. The DNA of the CDR3 is TGTGCCAGTAGTATCGGTGGTATCGGCACAGATACGCAGTATTTT. This chain uses TRBV19 with TRBJ2-3; D is unresolved. Germline loops: CDR1 LNHDA, CDR2 SQIVND (reference sequence). CDR3 length equals 15 residues. Between the trimmed V and J ends, which lost 3 bases and 1 base, there was a span of 11 bases.

The chain is built from TRBV19 and TRBJ2-1; TRBD2 matches 10 bases. This CDR3 has 16 amino acids. CDR1 and CDR2 from the germline V gene are LNHDA and SQIVND (reference sequence). Trimming cost V 3 bases and J 3 bases; bases outside gene matches: 5. The DNA for the CDR3 is TGTGCCAGTAGTATTTTAGCGGGAGGAGACTACAATGAGCAGTTCTTC. Translating gives CASSILAGGDYNEQFF.

The V and J genes are TRBV6-5 and TRBJ1-5, with D perhaps matching TRBD1 (6 bases). CDR1 and CDR2 (germline): MNHEY, SVGAGI. The CDR3 sequence is 15 residues long. Trimming shortened V by 5 bases and J by 9 bases, and 20 bases separated the two germline ends. CDR3 in amino acids: CASSPGGGLPGPQHF. CDR3 in DNA: TGTGCCAGCAGTCCCGGTGGGGGCCTTCCGGGGCCCCAGCATTTT.

Only one count was recorded for this clone. V is TRBV6-1 and J is TRBJ2-7; D is perhaps TRBD2 (6 bases). Germline V CDR1 and CDR2: MNHNS, SASEGT. Trimming removed 8 bases from V and 3 bases from J, with 11 bases in between. This CDR3 contains 12 residues. The CDR3, as DNA: TGTGCCAGCGGGAGGCCGCTCTACGAGCAGTACTTC. This codes for CASGRPLYEQYF.

The V gene is TRBV15, the J gene TRBJ2-2; weak D call: TRBD2 (6 bases). Germline assignment: CDR1 LNHNV and CDR2 YYDKDF (reference sequence). This CDR3 is 17 amino acids long. The ends were cut back, 0 bases at V and 3 bases at J, with 14 bases in the middle. The CDR3 nucleotides read TGTGCCACCAGCAGAGATTGGGGGGAGGCGGACACCGGGGAGCTGTTTTTT. Its translation: CATSRDWGEADTGELFF.

The genes are TRBV9 and TRBJ2-1; 9 bases align to TRBD1. CDR1 is SGDLS, CDR2 YYNGEE, per germline. V shed 4 bases, J shed 7 bases, and the junction held 9 bases outside the gene matches. The CDR3 extends over 15 amino acids. This chain's CDR3 is CASSFSETGGNEQFF. In nucleotides, the CDR3 is TGTGCCAGCAGCTTCTCCGAGACAGGGGGGAATGAGCAGTTCTTC.

V usage is TRBV30 and J usage is TRBJ2-2, with 8 bases lining up with TRBD1. The CDR3 has 18 residues. The V gene end was trimmed by 0 bases and the J gene end by 0 bases; junction bases not matched to a gene: 9. The germline gives CDR1 GTSNPN, CDR2 SVGIG (reference sequence). CDR3 sequence (DNA): TGTGCCTGGAGTGTGCCGGGACAGGCGTCTTCGAACACCGGGGAGCTGTTTTTT. It encodes CAWSVPGQASSNTGELFF.

CDR3 residues: CASSPSTGTEAFF. The CDR3 DNA reads as TGTGCCAGCAGCCCCTCGACGGGGACTGAAGCTTTCTTT. The rearrangement joins TRBV5-6 to TRBJ1-1; D is undetermined. The CDR3 totals 13 residues. V lost 4 bases to trimming and J lost 5 bases, with 12 bases between them. The germline V gene has CDR1 SGHDT and CDR2 YYEEEE.

The V gene is TRBV9, the J gene TRBJ1-3; D unresolved. V lost 3 bases and J lost 3, with 10 bases in between. Per germline, CDR1 SGDLS and CDR2 YYNGEE. The CDR3 has 14 amino acids. This chain's CDR3 is CASSGADGGNTIYF. CDR3 bases: TGTGCCAGCAGCGGGGCGGACGGTGGAAACACCATATATTTT.

This chain links TRBV7-3 with TRBJ2-3; TRBD2 matches 10 bases. The CDR3 length is 13 residues. Looked up from germline, CDR1 is SGHTA and CDR2 is FQGTGA. J gave up 12 bases and V 5 bases, and 8 bases lay outside the gene matches. The CDR3: CASSGAGGTPQYF. CDR3 bases: TGTGCCAGCAGCGGAGCGGGGGGGACCCCACAGTATTTT.